This is a list of T cell receptor beta chains from one sample in a study of long-term antiretroviral therapy in people with HIV. Assay: immunoSEQ multiplex PCR; the TCRdb copy retains only in-frame clones and omits some. Of around 30,000 clones listed, about 82% were seen once; the top ten hold almost 4.5%. The specimen comprised unsorted PBMCs, sampled 3.3 years after starting antiretroviral therapy. The receptors come from a man between 18 and 35 years old with HIV. CDR3s include the opening cysteine and the closing phenylalanine or tryptophan. A D gene is named only where the DNA matches it firmly. Size tells how often a clone was seen (once, few, many) or the class of an expanded clone, and some rows leave it out.

j_call	v_call	d_call	clone_size	cdr3_aa	cdr3_nt
TRBJ2-7	TRBV28	.	.	CASSSPAGSSFSYEQYF	TGTGCCAGCAGTTCCCCGGCTGGCAGTAGTTTCTCCTACGAGCAGTACTTC
TRBJ2-7	TRBV7-9	TRBD1	.	CASSLAGTGNPHEQYF	TGTGCCAGCAGCTTGGCCGGGACAGGGAACCCCCACGAGCAGTACTTC
TRBJ1-1	TRBV6-6	TRBD1	.	CASSHGTENTEAFF	TGTGCCAGCAGCCACGGGACAGAGAACACTGAAGCTTTCTTT
TRBJ1-1	TRBV5-1	.	.	CASSLDRLAGGTEAFF	TGCGCCAGCAGCTTGGACAGGTTGGCGGGGGGCACTGAAGCTTTCTTT
TRBJ1-1	TRBV5-1	.	.	CASSWAGGAGRDYITPPTRSFF	.
TRBJ2-3	TRBV7-3	TRBD2	.	CASSLIAGVDTQYF	TGTGCCAGCAGCCTTATAGCGGGAGTAGATACGCAGTATTTT
TRBJ1-4	TRBV28	.	.	CASSLFGITNEKLFF	TGTGCCAGCAGTTTATTCGGAATAACTAATGAAAAACTGTTTTTT
TRBJ1-1	TRBV19	.	.	CASKFEGSRSTEAFF	TGTGCCAGTAAGTTCGAGGGGAGTCGGAGCACTGAAGCTTTCTTT
TRBJ1-2	TRBV30	.	.	CACSAGDHGYTF	TGTGCCTGTTCGGCGGGTGACCATGGCTACACCTTC
TRBJ1-1	TRBV2	.	few	CASSEGPRDTEAFF	TGTGCCAGCAGTGAAGGGCCGCGGGACACTGAAGCTTTCTTT
TRBJ1-5	TRBV2	.	.	CASSDHSNQPQHF	TGTGCCAGCAGTGATCATAGCAATCAGCCCCAGCATTTT
TRBJ1-1	TRBV18	.	.	CASSSPGRGSNTEAFF	TGTGCCAGCTCAAGCCCAGGGCGCGGTTCGAACACTGAAGCTTTCTTT
TRBJ1-1	TRBV2	.	.	CASEGEMNTEAFF	TGTGCCAGCGAGGGGGAAATGAACACTGAAGCTTTCTTT
TRBJ1-2	TRBV19	.	.	CASSFGKGGFYGYTF	TGTGCCAGTAGTTTCGGAAAGGGGGGATTCTATGGCTACACCTTC
TRBJ1-4	TRBV19	.	.	CASSRAGQNNRPEKLFF	TGTGCCAGTAGTAGGGCCGGACAGAACAACAGGCCTGAAAAACTGTTTTTT
TRBJ2-7	TRBV29-1	TRBD1	.	CSVSHTQGAGEQYF	TGCAGCGTTTCTCACACACAGGGGGCTGGCGAGCAGTACTTC
TRBJ1-1	TRBV9	.	.	CASSEGRNTEAFF	TGTGCCAGCAGTGAGGGGCGGAACACTGAAGCTTTCTTT
TRBJ2-7	TRBV6-5	.	.	CASSSQSSYEQYF	TGTGCCAGCAGTAGCCAGTCCTCCTACGAGCAGTACTTC
TRBJ1-5	TRBV9	.	.	CASSPPGSNQPQHF	TGTGCCAGCAGCCCCCCCGGTAGCAATCAGCCCCAGCATTTT
TRBJ1-1	TRBV27	.	once	CASSLSKRGDTEAFF	TGTGCCAGCAGTTTATCGAAAAGGGGGGACACTGAAGCTTTCTTT
TRBJ2-1	TRBV28	.	.	CASSFRGSGSYNEQFF	TGTGCCAGCAGTTTCCGTGGTAGCGGCTCCTACAATGAGCAGTTCTTC
TRBJ2-5	TRBV5-6	.	.	CASSFHPGTLEDF	TGTGCCAGCAGCTTTCACCCCGGGACACTCGAAGACTTC
TRBJ2-3	TRBV10-3	.	.	CAISVGSDTQYF	TGTGCCATCAGTGTCGGTTCAGATACGCAGTATTTT
TRBJ2-7	TRBV28	TRBD2	.	CASNLAGGLYEQYF	TGTGCCAGCAACCTAGCGGGAGGCCTATACGAGCAGTACTTC
TRBJ2-1	TRBV5-4	TRBD2	.	CASSLPGLAKFF	TGTGCCAGCAGCTTGCCCGGACTAGCTAAGTTCTTC
TRBJ2-1	TRBV4-3	TRBD2	.	CASSQGEGTSGTLQFF	TGCGCCAGCAGCCAAGGGGAAGGGACTAGCGGGACCCTGCAGTTCTTC
TRBJ1-6	TRBV5-1	TRBD1	few	CASSISGTAGSPLHF	TGCGCCAGCAGCATCTCCGGGACAGCCGGTTCACCCCTCCACTTT
TRBJ1-2	TRBV7-9	TRBD1	.	CASSHLRDRAGKGYTF	TGTGCCAGCAGCCATCTCCGGGACAGGGCGGGGAAGGGCTACACCTTC
TRBJ2-1	TRBV11-3	.	.	CASSPSSYNEQFF	TGTGCCAGCTCCCCGAGCTCCTACAATGAGCAGTTCTTC
TRBJ2-3	TRBV10-3	.	.	CASRDSSTDTQYF	TGTGCCTCCCGGGACTCCAGCACAGATACGCAGTATTTT
TRBJ1-1	TRBV4-1	.	.	CASSQEFPRGGRRGWTEAFF	TGCGCCAGCAGCCAAGAGTTCCCCCGTGGAGGTAGACGGGGGTGGACTGAAGCTTTCTTT
TRBJ2-1	TRBV11-3	.	.	CASSLQGSSYNEQFF	TGTGCCAGCAGCTTGCAAGGGAGCTCCTACAATGAGCAGTTCTTC
TRBJ1-1	TRBV5-4	.	.	CASSREGGTEAFF	TGTGCCAGCAGCCGCGAGGGAGGGACTGAAGCTTTCTTT
TRBJ1-2	TRBV5-6	TRBD1	.	CASSLGDRASNYGYTF	TGTGCCAGCAGCTTGGGGGACAGAGCCTCTAACTATGGCTACACCTTC
TRBJ1-1	TRBV18	.	.	CASSRADALNTEAFF	TGTGCCAGCTCACGGGCGGACGCCTTGAACACTGAAGCTTTCTTT
TRBJ1-1	TRBV25-1	.	.	CASSDSGLGEAFF	TGTGCCAGCAGTGATTCAGGTTTGGGTGAAGCTTTCTTT
TRBJ1-6	TRBV27	TRBD1	.	CASSLGTVDNSPLHF	TGTGCCAGCAGTTTAGGGACAGTCGATAATTCACCCCTCCACTTT
TRBJ2-1	TRBV7-7	TRBD2	.	CASSLGTSGSGEQFF	TGTGCTAGCAGCTTAGGGACTAGCGGGAGTGGGGAGCAGTTCTTC
TRBJ2-3	TRBV5-4	TRBD2	.	CASSWKRERGTDTQYF	TGTGCCAGCAGCTGGAAGCGGGAGCGGGGCACAGATACGCAGTATTTT
TRBJ1-1	TRBV19	TRBD1	.	CASSPGQGSTEAFF	TGTGCCAGTAGTCCGGGACAGGGGTCCACTGAAGCTTTCTTT
TRBJ2-7	TRBV11-1	.	.	CASSSSRAYEQYF	TGTGCCAGCAGCTCCTCCCGAGCCTACGAGCAGTACTTC
TRBJ2-5	TRBV5-5	.	.	CASSWGETQYF	TGTGCCAGCAGCTGGGGAGAGACCCAGTACTTC
TRBJ1-2	TRBV9	TRBD1	once	CASSVDPWTGANGYTF	TGTGCCAGCAGCGTAGACCCATGGACAGGAGCTAATGGCTACACCTTC
TRBJ2-5	TRBV5-1	.	.	CASSLTQETQYF	TGCGCCAGCAGCTTGACCCAAGAGACCCAGTACTTC
TRBJ1-4	TRBV7-8	.	.	CASSLLTVREKLFF	TGTGCCAGCAGCTTATTAACAGTCCGGGAAAAACTGTTTTTT
TRBJ1-5	TRBV11-2	.	.	CASSLDAVRSNQPQHF	TGTGCCAGCAGCTTAGATGCGGTTCGAAGCAATCAGCCCCAGCATTTT
TRBJ1-1	TRBV7-3	.	.	CASSLSAGATEAFF	TGTGCCAGCAGCTTAAGCGCAGGGGCCACTGAAGCTTTCTTT
TRBJ1-1	TRBV4-1	.	.	CASSQEGGEMNTEAFF	TGCGCCAGCAGCCAAGAAGGGGGGGAAATGAACACTGAAGCTTTCTTT
TRBJ1-4	TRBV18	TRBD1	.	CASSPQEGQGLNEKLFF	TGTGCCAGCTCACCCCAGGAGGGACAGGGACTTAATGAAAAACTGTTTTTT
TRBJ1-1	TRBV27	.	.	CASSLSTWGTEAFF	TGTGCCAGCAGTTTATCTACCTGGGGGACTGAAGCTTTCTTT
TRBJ2-3	TRBV7-6	TRBD2	.	CASSWLGTGLAGGTTDTQYF	TGTGCCAGCAGCTGGCTAGGCACGGGACTAGCGGGAGGGACCACAGATACGCAGTATTTT
TRBJ1-1	TRBV7-8	TRBD1	.	CASSWPGQKTNTEAFF	TGTGCCAGCAGCTGGCCGGGACAGAAAACGAACACTGAAGCTTTCTTT
TRBJ1-5	TRBV27	.	once	CASSLRGNGNQPQHF	TGTGCCAGCAGTCTCAGGGGTAATGGCAATCAGCCCCAGCATTTT